The subject of this entry is one T cell receptor beta chain. Its antigen remains unidentified. The input lacks base qualities; no much larger clone sits a single base away. Counted from cysteine to phenylalanine, this CDR3 has 13 amino acids. Only the CDR3 portion is preserved as DNA: 39 bases, with reading frame beginning at the first base. V was cut back by 4 bases and J by 3 bases, leaving a gap of 7 bases between them. CDR1 and CDR2 (MNHEY, SVGAGI) derive from the germline V gene. The time point label corresponds to: about 28 days (+/-7) after the second vaccine dose. AZD1222 recipients given second doses at about 4 weeks or at about 12 weeks were pooled, since spike-specific TCR depth and breadth were not found to differ between the two schedules. Vaccinee samples came from UK trials COV001 and COV002, including a single-blind randomized controlled phase 2/3 trial of AZD1222 (ChAdOx1 nCoV-19) in healthy adults. Trial participant PBMC samples were collected at day 0 and day 28 after the second dose for TCRbeta chain sequencing.

These data belong to a study of T cell responses to AZD1222 COVID-19 vaccine (dated by TCRdb to the early 2020s). About the study as a whole: A total of more than 230 trial participants underwent TCR sequencing, of whom around 200 received two doses of AZD1222 and around 26 received two doses of the MenACWY control vaccine. Trial participants were enrolled by age into subgroups of 18-55, 56-69 and 70-plus years, and around 150, 29 and 61 TCR-sequenced participants, respectively, were included in these subgroups.

The CDR3 regions of human TCRbeta chains were subjected to immunosequencing. Per the original workflow: TCRs in the repertoires were matched against a reference library of SARS-CoV-2-specific TCRs that had been generated with the MIRA antigen-specificity platform. Breadth was defined as the fraction of unique TCRs that were SARS-CoV-2-associated. Depth was defined as the fraction of total T cells that were SARS-CoV-2-associated. Using the MIRA data, each spike-specific TCR was assigned both to the spike region to which the TCR was reactive and to a CD4 or CD8 class. Log10-transformed breadth and depth values were compared by one-way ANOVA with Sidak's multiple comparisons tests. TCRdb carries this immuneACCESS record with in-frame sequences only. Its versions omit some clonotypes, under half of them owing to an unresolved V gene in the studies checked, with the rest unexplained. Clone size and the V and J calls come from that table; the DNA yielded D and trimming. Present in this sample are 250,000 to 300,000 clones, 85% to 95% of which were seen just once. Around 0.5% of the sample belongs to the ten largest clones.

Results and caveats for the whole study, not just this receptor: Conclusions about previously exposed vaccinees were limited because only 5 or 6 AZD1222 recipients were SARS-CoV-2 seropositive at baseline. Because no day 14 peak-response samples were available, the repertoires could be characterized only after the peak T cell response. Spike-specific TCR breadth and depth rose significantly after two AZD1222 doses compared with day 0 and with MenACWY recipients. Participants were mostly white British, with more females than males. The authors suggested clonal diversity may have been underestimated. In the small 56-69-year group, the increase in depth fell short of significance, most likely because of low power. Nearly half of unique spike-specific TCRs reportedly recognized epitopes outside regions mutated in the B.1.351 and B.1.1.7 variants. CD4 TCRs associated with the vaccine covered the entire spike protein, and the dominant responses were in regions 160-218 and 743-854.

The starting material was peripheral blood, obtained 28 days after the second AZD1222 dose. The sequence was obtained from an adult who received the AZD1222 COVID-19 vaccine. The receptor chain draws on TRBV6-5 and TRBJ1-3; the D segment cannot be called with confidence. The bases read TGTGCCAGCAGTTCTTCCTTTGGAAACACCATATATTTT. It translates to CASSSSFGNTIYF.